This T cell receptor (beta chain) was sequenced for a study of sequential checkpoint blockade in melanoma. This table comes from immunoSEQ multiplex PCR, and its TCRdb copy is limited to in-frame clones, with some not included. The table shows 20,000 to 25,000 clones, with about 27% occurring only once. This sample's treatment: randomized to nivolumab then ipilimumab (arm A) or the reverse (arm B). After removal of 11 bases from V and 5 bases from J, the junction contained 7 bases not matched to a gene. This CDR3 region has 12 residues. Germline CDR1 MNHGY, CDR2 SAAAGT. V gene TRBV6-8 combines with J gene TRBJ1-1; TRBD1 matches 8 bases. Sequencing was performed on tumor tissue (inferred from file names), taken from a patient given nivolumab and ipilimumab in sequence. The sequence derives from a human donor with melanoma. The CDR3 loop is CAAATGGTEAFF. The CDR3 DNA reads as TGTGCCGCCGCTACAGGGGGGACTGAAGCTTTCTTT.